The 30 T cell receptor beta chains below come from one sample, sequenced in a study of blood T cell repertoires in COVID-19. Repertoires were generated with immunoSEQ multiplex PCR, while TCRdb's copy carries only in-frame clones and drops some. The profile shows hundreds of thousands of clones, more than 75% of them singletons. Sequencing was carried out using PBMCs or T cells enriched from blood (not recorded which). These receptors were obtained from a man aged 18-30 years who had recovered from COVID-19.

The chain employs TRBV28 and TRBJ1-6; 9 nucleotides match TRBD1. Germline V CDR1 and CDR2: MDHEN, SYDVKM. The CDR3 contains 15 residues. After removal of 5 bases from V and 9 bases from J, the junction contained 8 bases not matched to a gene. The CDR3 sequence: CASSPPDRGVSPLHF. CDR3 DNA: TGTGCCAGCAGTCCCCCTGACAGGGGGGTTTCACCCCTCCACTTT.

This chain links TRBV19 with TRBJ2-3, with D possibly being TRBD1 (6 bases). CDR1 and CDR2 (germline): LNHDA, SQIVND (reference sequence). The length of the CDR3 is 15 residues. Trimming removed 5 bases at V and 0 bases at J, with 12 bases between. In DNA form, the CDR3 reads TGTGCCAGTAGTCCCAGGGGCGTTAGCACAGATACGCAGTATTTT. Its translation: CASSPRGVSTDTQYF.

This chain uses TRBV2 with TRBJ1-5; no reliable D call. The CDR3 is 14 amino acids. The V gene's germline CDR1 is SNHLY and CDR2 FYNNEI. Trimming pared 4 bases from V and 0 bases from J, leaving 7 bases between. In DNA form, the CDR3 reads TGTGCCAGCAGTGTGTCTCCTAGCAATCAGCCCCAGCATTTT. Its protein is CASSVSPSNQPQHF.

The rearrangement links TRBV4-1 to TRBJ1-6; TRBD1 aligns across 7 bases. J gave up 7 bases and V 4 bases, and 4 bases lay outside the gene matches. The CDR3 has 14 amino acids. Germline-derived CDR1 and CDR2 are MGHRA and YSYEKL. Here the CDR3 reads CASSPRQGNSPLHF. The DNA for the CDR3 is TGCGCCAGCAGCCCGCGACAGGGCAATTCACCCCTCCACTTT.

The chain links TRBV12-3 or TRBV12-4 to TRBJ1-4, with 8 bases aligning to TRBD1. The V segment lost 7 bases and the J segment 13 bases; nucleotides outside the gene matches: 11. The CDR3 has 13 amino acids. CDR3 loop: CASTPEQGVSLFF. The CDR3 DNA is TGTGCCAGCACCCCCGAACAGGGGGTTTCACTGTTTTTT.

This rearrangement joins TRBV7-8 to TRBJ1-4, with D hard to call. V was pared by 2 bases and J by 5 bases, with 9 bases between. The CDR3 is 14 residues long. Germline CDR1 SGHVS, CDR2 FQNEAQ. CDR3 sequence (DNA): TGTGCCAGCAGCTTAATCGGAGGGAATGAAAAACTGTTTTTT. As protein: CASSLIGGNEKLFF.

CDR3 residues: CASSWGQGATISPLHF. CDR3 coding DNA: TGTGCCAGTAGTTGGGGGCAGGGGGCGACGATTTCACCCCTCCACTTT. This rearrangement joins TRBV19 to TRBJ1-6, with TRBD1 identical over 8 bases. Per the germline V gene, CDR1 is LNHDA and CDR2 is SQIVND (reference sequence). CDR3 size: 16 residues. V gave up 5 bases and J gave up 9 bases; unmatched junction bases: 12.

V gene TRBV28 combines with J gene TRBJ1-5, with D unresolved. This CDR3 contains 15 residues. Trimming pared 6 bases from V and 1 base from J, leaving 13 bases between. CDR1 is MDHEN and CDR2 is SYDVKM in the germline V gene. In DNA form, the CDR3 reads TGTGCCAGCAGCCTTCTTCGGTCAAGCAATCAGCCCCAGCATTTT. It encodes CASSLLRSSNQPQHF.

J is TRBJ2-5 and V is TRBV11-3; D perhaps matches TRBD1 (5 bases). In germline, CDR1 is SGHNT, CDR2 YENEEA. The CDR3 totals 13 residues. V was clipped by 2 bases and J by 5 bases, with 9 bases between them. This CDR3 is CASSLRGSETQYF. Written as DNA, the CDR3 is TGTGCCAGCAGCTTAAGGGGTTCGGAGACCCAGTACTTC.

This chain uses TRBV28 with TRBJ2-7; a weak D match, TRBD1 (5 bases). V lost 3 bases to trimming and J lost 5 bases, with 8 bases between them. Germline V gene data show CDR1 as MDHEN and CDR2 as SYDVKM. The CDR3 spans 12 residues. CDR3 bases: TGTGCCAGCAGTTTCCAGGGAAACGAGCAGTACTTC. It specifies CASSFQGNEQYF.

This chain joins TRBV15 and TRBJ1-4; TRBD1 aligns across 8 bases. Germline V gene sequence: CDR1 LNHNV, CDR2 YYDKDF (reference sequence). This CDR3 has 12 amino acids. Germline trimming cut 0 bases from V and 17 bases from J; bases unmatched to any gene: 5. The CDR3 spells CATSRDQGQEFF. The DNA of the CDR3 is TGTGCCACCAGCAGAGATCAGGGACAGGAATTTTTT.

The chain uses TRBV10-1 and TRBJ1-5, with D uncertain. V was cut by 0 bases and J by 3 bases, with 3 bases left in between. CDR1 and CDR2 from the germline V gene are WNHNN and SYGVQD (reference sequence). This CDR3 has 13 residues. CDR3 sequence: CASSESINQPQHF. CDR3 in DNA: TGCGCCAGCAGTGAGTCTATCAATCAGCCCCAGCATTTT.

The V and J genes are TRBV12-3 or TRBV12-4 and TRBJ1-3; D unresolved. The CDR3 runs to 13 residues. V shed 6 bases and J shed 0 bases, with 6 bases lying between them. The CDR3 bases are TGTGCCAGCAGCCCGAGCTCTGGAAACACCATATATTTT. It is translated as CASSPSSGNTIYF.

The chain uses TRBV19 and TRBJ1-4; 8 bases align to TRBD1. J lost 8 bases, V lost 4 bases, and 6 bases had no gene match. Germline CDR1 LNHDA, CDR2 SQIVND (reference sequence). The CDR3 extends over 14 amino acids. In nucleotides, the CDR3 is TGTGCCAGTAGTACTGGGACAGGCTTCGAAAAACTGTTTTTT. Encoded protein: CASSTGTGFEKLFF. The full variable domain, completed using reference TRBV19 and TRBJ1-4, is DGGITQSPKYLFRKEGQNVTLSCEQNLNHDAMYWYRQDPGQGLRLIYYSQIVNDFQKGDIAEGYSVSREKKESFPLTVTSAQKNPTAFYLCASSTGTGFEKLFFGSGTQLSVL.

The chain combines TRBV30 with TRBJ2-2, with D hard to call. Germline CDR1 reads GTSNPN; CDR2 reads SVGIG (reference sequence). CDR3 length equals 15 residues. The germline V and J ends were trimmed by 4 bases and 0 bases, with 12 bases remaining between them. CDR3 sequence: CAWKQTNANTGELFF. CDR3 bases: TGTGCCTGGAAACAGACGAACGCGAACACCGGGGAGCTGTTTTTT.

The genes are TRBV11-3 and TRBJ1-6; no clear D. The CDR3 sequence is 17 residues long. V lost 5 bases, J lost 1 base, and 15 bases lay in between. Germline loops: CDR1 SGHNT, CDR2 YENEEA. The CDR3 loop reads CASSPLNPESYNSPLHF. For the CDR3, the DNA is TGTGCCAGCAGCCCCCTCAACCCGGAGTCCTATAATTCACCCCTCCACTTT.

The V call is TRBV7-8, the J call TRBJ2-2, with 7 bases identical to TRBD2. The germline gives CDR1 SGHVS, CDR2 FQNEAQ. The CDR3 covers 16 residues. V shed 1 base and J 5 bases; nucleotides not matched to a gene: 7. CDR3 DNA: TGTGCCAGCAGCTTAGGCGGGAGAGTGGTAACCGGGGAGCTGTTTTTT. Amino acid sequence: CASSLGGRVVTGELFF.

V and J are TRBV6-2 or TRBV6-3 and TRBJ1-1; a weak D match, TRBD1 (6 bases). V lost 6 bases and J 12 bases, leaving 17 bases between the germline ends. CDR3 length: 12 residues. Germline lookup yields CDR1 MNHEY and CDR2 SVGEGT. The CDR3 loop is CASSDRDTDTFF. Here the CDR3 DNA reads TGTGCCAGCAGCGACCGGGACACTGATACTTTCTTT.

The chain couples TRBV27 to TRBJ1-1, with TRBD1 identical over 10 bases. The germline CDR1 and CDR2 sequences are MNHEY and SMNVEV (reference sequence). The V segment lost 3 bases and the J segment 7 bases; nucleotides outside the gene matches: 17. This CDR3 has 18 amino acids. CDR3 region: CASSLDPLQGQGWGEAFF. The CDR3 region has the DNA TGTGCCAGCAGTTTGGACCCCCTCCAGGGACAGGGGTGGGGTGAAGCTTTCTTT.

The chain is built from TRBV28 and TRBJ1-2; maybe TRBD1 (6 bases). Between the trimmed V and J ends, which lost 7 bases and 7 bases, there was a span of 13 bases. Germline V lookup: CDR1 MDHEN, CDR2 SYDVKM. The CDR3 has 12 residues. The CDR3, as DNA: TGTGCCAGCACCAACAGGGCCGGTGGCTACACCTTC. This codes for CASTNRAGGYTF.

The chain couples TRBV3-1 (or the pseudogene TRBV3-2) to TRBJ2-3; 11 bases map to TRBD2. Germline values: CDR1 LGHDT, CDR2 YNNKEL (reference sequence). J was trimmed by 1 base and V by 4 bases; bases with no gene match: 1. The CDR3 consists of 15 residues. Here the CDR3 reads CASSLGLAGTDTQYF. In DNA form, the CDR3 reads TGTGCCAGCAGCCTGGGACTAGCGGGCACAGATACGCAGTATTTT.

The chain has TRBV19 and TRBJ1-4, with 7 positions matching TRBD1. Germline V lookup: CDR1 LNHDA, CDR2 SQIVND (reference sequence). V dropped 5 bases and J dropped 11; count of bases not matched to a gene: 5. CDR3 length equals 12 residues. The CDR3 loop is CASSLPQGKLFF. The CDR3 nucleotides read TGTGCCAGTAGTTTGCCACAGGGGAAACTGTTTTTT.

This clone is a singleton in its sample. V gene TRBV6-4 combines with J gene TRBJ1-4, with D perhaps TRBD1 (6 bases). Per germline, CDR1 MRHNA and CDR2 SNTAGT. The length of the CDR3 is 12 residues. V was pared by 8 bases and J by 7 bases, with 11 bases between. Here the CDR3 reads CASAQGSEKLFF. The CDR3 nucleotides read TGTGCCAGCGCACAGGGTAGTGAAAAACTGTTTTTT.

V usage is TRBV25-1 and J usage is TRBJ2-3; D is undetermined. Looked up from germline, CDR1 is MGHDK and CDR2 is SYGVNS. The CDR3 is 14 residues long. V lost 5 bases to trimming and J lost 5 bases, with 14 bases between them. The DNA for the CDR3 is TGTGCCAGCAGTCAAGCACGAATCGGAGATACGCAGTATTTT. Its translation: CASSQARIGDTQYF.

This sequence joins TRBV18 and TRBJ1-5; D gene ambiguous. Looked up from germline, CDR1 is KGHSH and CDR2 is LQKENI. Trimming took off 2 bases at V and 5 bases at J, with 7 bases between the two ends. This CDR3 has 13 residues. The CDR3 DNA reads TGTGCCAGCTCACCATTCGTAGATCAGCCCCAGCATTTT. Translating gives CASSPFVDQPQHF.

V gene TRBV7-9 combines with J gene TRBJ2-2; 10 bases are a match to TRBD2. Trimming cost V 0 bases and J 5 bases; bases outside gene matches: 9. From germline, CDR1 is SEHNR and CDR2 FQNEAQ (reference sequence). The CDR3 spans 18 residues. CDR3 loop: CASSLALAGASGTGELFF. The CDR3, as DNA: TGTGCCAGCAGCTTAGCCCTAGCGGGGGCCTCAGGTACCGGGGAGCTGTTTTTT.

The chain carries TRBV5-1 and TRBJ2-1, with 7 bases fitting TRBD1. Germline V gene data show CDR1 as SGHRS and CDR2 as YFSETQ. This CDR3 contains 13 residues. J was trimmed by 8 bases and V by 1 base; bases with no gene match: 3. The CDR3 loop is CASSLTGADEQFF. The DNA for the CDR3 is TGCGCCAGCAGCTTGACAGGGGCCGATGAGCAGTTCTTC.

This chain connects TRBV2 to TRBJ1-6; possibly TRBD1 for D (5 bases). Per germline, CDR1 SNHLY and CDR2 FYNNEI. Trimming removed 6 bases at V and 6 bases at J, with 9 bases between. The length of the CDR3 is 13 residues. The CDR3 DNA follows: TGTGCCAGCAGGCCGGGACTTAATTCACCCCTCCACTTT. It is translated as CASRPGLNSPLHF.

This sequence joins TRBV30 and TRBJ2-7; TRBD1 aligns across 9 bases. V lost 0 bases, J lost 5 bases, and 5 bases stayed unmatched. CDR3 size: 14 residues. Germline V CDR1 and CDR2: GTSNPN, SVGIG (reference sequence). The DNA for the CDR3 is TGTGCCTGGAGTGTAGCGACAGGGGGGGACGAGCAGTACTTC. Its protein is CAWSVATGGDEQYF.

The chain recombines TRBV3-1 (or the pseudogene TRBV3-2) with TRBJ2-1, with 10 positions matching TRBD1. The CDR3 has 16 residues. The J segment lost 3 bases and the V segment lost 4 bases, leaving 6 bases of the junction unmatched. The V gene's germline CDR1 is LGHDT and CDR2 YNNKEL (reference sequence). In DNA form, the CDR3 reads TGTGCCAGCAGCCCTTATGGACAGGGGGGCTACAATGAGCAGTTCTTC. Amino acid sequence: CASSPYGQGGYNEQFF.